One sample yielded the 26 T cell receptor beta chains listed below, sequenced in a study of cytomegalovirus exposure and HLA in healthy donors. The PCR used 60 Vbeta and 13 Jbeta primers. Clones were read by immunoSEQ multiplex PCR, and TCRdb kept only the in-frame ones, dropping some. Here the sample spans fewer than 200,000 clones, 82% being singletons. Sequencing used PBMCs. The source is a girl between 5 and 17 years old in good health and CMV-seropositive.

The rearrangement links TRBV7-3 to TRBJ2-7, with 11 bases matching TRBD1. The J segment lost 5 bases and the V segment lost 5 bases, leaving 8 bases of the junction unmatched. The germline CDR1 and CDR2 sequences are SGHTA and FQGTGA. The CDR3 spans 15 residues. CDR3 protein: CASSRGQGAFHEQYF. The CDR3 region has the DNA TGTGCCAGCAGCCGAGGACAGGGGGCGTTCCACGAGCAGTACTTC.

This clone appeared a few times. V usage is TRBV6-1 and J usage is TRBJ1-1; D gene uncertain. Germline assignment: CDR1 MNHNS and CDR2 SASEGT. CDR3 length: 15 amino acids. V was cut by 3 bases and J by 0 bases, with 11 bases left in between. The CDR3 nucleotides read TGTGCCAGCAGTGATTCGCCACGGGTGAACACTGAAGCTTTCTTT. Its protein is CASSDSPRVNTEAFF.

Only a few counts were recorded for this clone. The chain carries TRBV10-3 and TRBJ2-7; perhaps TRBD2 as D (5 bases). The V end was cut by 2 bases, the J end by 6 bases, with 14 bases between. Per germline, CDR1 ENHRY and CDR2 SYGVKD. The CDR3 spans 14 residues. The DNA for the CDR3 is TGTGCCATCAGTGAGGCGGGTCTAATCGCCGAGCAGTACTTC. This gives the protein CAISEAGLIAEQYF.

The chain combines TRBV11-2 with TRBJ2-1; 8 bases agree with TRBD2. Germline assignment: CDR1 SGHAT and CDR2 FQNNGV. CDR3 size: 16 residues. V lost 3 bases, J lost 4 bases, and 8 bases stayed unmatched. Here the CDR3 reads CASSFGGGTHYNEQFF. For the CDR3, the DNA is TGTGCCAGCAGCTTCGGCGGGGGGACCCATTACAATGAGCAGTTCTTC.

This chain joins TRBV2 and TRBJ1-3; D might be TRBD1 (6 bases). From germline, CDR1 is SNHLY and CDR2 FYNNEI. V lost 6 bases and J 4 bases, leaving 13 bases between the germline ends. CDR3 length: 14 residues. CDR3 nucleotide sequence: TGTGCCAGCAGCATACAGGGCTCCGGAAACACCATATATTTT. Translated: CASSIQGSGNTIYF.

This chain links TRBV29-1 with TRBJ2-7, with TRBD1 as a possible D gene (6 bases). Germline CDR1 reads SQVTM; CDR2 reads ANQGSEA. The CDR3 has 11 amino acids. The V gene lost 7 bases and the J gene lost 4 bases, with 11 bases spanning the gap. The CDR3 region has the DNA TGCAGCGGGACAAGGGGGTACGAGCAGTACTTC. Protein sequence: CSGTRGYEQYF.

V gene TRBV2 combines with J gene TRBJ1-4; TRBD1 aligns across 7 bases. The V gene end was trimmed by 6 bases and the J gene end by 8 bases; junction bases not matched to a gene: 9. The CDR3 extends over 14 amino acids. The germline gives CDR1 SNHLY, CDR2 FYNNEI. The CDR3 is CASRIDRVGEKLFF. CDR3 DNA: TGTGCCAGCAGGATTGACAGGGTGGGAGAAAAACTGTTTTTT.

The chain couples TRBV4-1 to TRBJ2-7; 10 bases align to TRBD1. The junction had 2 bases not matched to a gene; V was cut back by 4 bases and J by 2 bases. In germline, CDR1 is MGHRA, CDR2 YSYEKL. The CDR3 runs to 14 residues. The CDR3 bases are TGCGCCAGCAGCCGGACAGGGGGACCCTACGAGCAGTACTTC. It is translated as CASSRTGGPYEQYF.

The rearrangement uses TRBV9 and TRBJ2-7, with TRBD1 identical over 10 bases. Per the germline V gene, CDR1 is SGDLS and CDR2 is YYNGEE. The CDR3 length is 15 residues. V lost 2 bases, J lost 2 bases, and 4 bases stayed unmatched. In DNA, the CDR3 is TGTGCCAGCAGCGTCTCGGGACAGGGGACCTACGAGCAGTACTTC. This gives the protein CASSVSGQGTYEQYF.

The CDR3 bases are TGTGCCAGCCGCCGGACTGGGACAGGGTACAATCAGCCCCAGCATTTT. It specifies CASRRTGTGYNQPQHF. The rearrangement links TRBV21-1 to TRBJ1-5; the table names TRBD1, a call not compared with the DNA. TRBV21-1 is a pseudogene locus. The CDR3 is made up of 16 amino acids.

This clone was found a few times. At one end the junction does not follow the germline gene, possibly because of a read error. The CDR3 loop is CASSPSPGGSFHDF. CDR3 sequence (DNA): TGTGCCAGCAGTCCGTCCCCGGGCGGGAGCTTCCACGACTTC. The J gene is TRBJ2-7, the V gene TRBV28, with TRBD2 matching over 7 bases. This CDR3 has 14 amino acids. In germline, CDR1 is MDHEN, CDR2 SYDVKM.

The rearrangement links TRBV19 to TRBJ1-1; 7 bases are a match to TRBD1. The V and J ends lost 9 bases and 0 bases, in that order; junction bases with no gene match: 7. The CDR3 totals 14 residues. Germline lookup yields CDR1 LNHDA and CDR2 SQIVND (reference sequence). Here the CDR3 reads CASQGQTMNTEAFF. The DNA for the CDR3 is TGTGCCAGCCAGGGACAGACAATGAACACTGAAGCTTTCTTT.

For the CDR3, the DNA is TGCAGCGTTGAGTCAGAGAACACTGAAGCTTTCTTT. Protein: CSVESENTEAFF. This chain links TRBV29-1 with TRBJ1-1, with D unresolved. The CDR3 runs 12 residues. V lost 3 bases to trimming and J lost 1 base, with 6 bases between them. Germline assignment: CDR1 SQVTM and CDR2 ANQGSEA.

This chain links TRBV5-1 with TRBJ1-2; a weak D match, TRBD1 (6 bases). Looked up from germline, CDR1 is SGHRS and CDR2 is YFSETQ. This CDR3 has 16 residues. Trimming stripped 4 bases from V and 4 bases from J, with 20 bases between. The CDR3 is CASSGEQGRSSYGYTF. CDR3 coding DNA: TGCGCCAGCAGCGGGGAGCAGGGGAGAAGTTCCTATGGCTACACCTTC.

The J gene is TRBJ1-1, the V gene TRBV6-6; 12 bases line up with TRBD1. The CDR3 is 14 amino acids. The germline V gene encodes CDR1 MNHNY and CDR2 SVGAGI (reference sequence). V gave up 5 bases and J gave up 6 bases; unmatched junction bases: 4. The CDR3 loop reads CASSPGQGASEAFF. The CDR3 DNA follows: TGTGCCAGCAGTCCGGGACAGGGGGCCTCTGAAGCTTTCTTT.

The chain is built from TRBV13 and TRBJ1-1, with D tentatively TRBD1 (5 bases). The CDR3 runs to 15 residues. Trimming took 0 bases from V and 1 from J, leaving 9 bases between them. The V gene's germline CDR1 is PRHDT and CDR2 FYEKMQ (reference sequence). In DNA form, the CDR3 reads TGTGCCAGCAGCTTAGGCCGGCAGGGGAACACTGAAGCTTTCTTT. Translation: CASSLGRQGNTEAFF.

This chain joins TRBV28 and TRBJ1-5; D is undetermined. The germline V and J ends were trimmed by 7 bases and 7 bases, with 20 bases remaining between them. This CDR3 is 15 amino acids long. Germline V gene sequence: CDR1 MDHEN, CDR2 SYDVKM. In DNA, the CDR3 is TGTGCCAGCACTCCGTGGGAGCCTCTCCGGCAGCCCCAGCATTTT. The encoded protein is CASTPWEPLRQPQHF.

The genes are TRBV2 and TRBJ1-4, with TRBD1 matching 7 bases. J gave up 0 bases and V 6 bases, and 1 base lay outside the gene matches. Germline V CDR1 and CDR2: SNHLY, FYNNEI. The CDR3 consists of 14 residues. The CDR3 DNA follows: TGTGCCAGCAGCAGGGGGGCAACTAATGAAAAACTGTTTTTT. This encodes CASSRGATNEKLFF.

The chain links TRBV7-8 to TRBJ1-1; D is unresolved. The germline V and J ends were trimmed by 4 bases and 2 bases, with 20 bases remaining between them. The CDR3 loop spans 17 amino acids. The V gene's germline CDR1 is SGHVS and CDR2 FQNEAQ. CDR3 sequence (DNA): TGTGCCAGCAGCTCCCGGACTGGTGGCCCCTTTAACACTGAAGCTTTCTTT. The encoded protein is CASSSRTGGPFNTEAFF.

The chain recombines TRBV9 with TRBJ1-1; 7 bases align to TRBD1. The length of the CDR3 is 15 residues. The trim removed 3 bases at V and 1 base at J, leaving 6 bases unmatched. Looked up from germline, CDR1 is SGDLS and CDR2 is YYNGEE. CDR3 sequence reads: CASSASGQQNTEAFF. The DNA of the CDR3 is TGTGCCAGCAGCGCTTCGGGACAGCAGAACACTGAAGCTTTCTTT.

CDR3 sequence: CASSQEREAGLTLYNEQFF. Written as DNA, the CDR3 is TGCGCCAGCAGCCAAGAAAGGGAGGCCGGTCTTACTTTATACAATGAGCAGTTCTTC. This chain links TRBV4-1 with TRBJ2-1; a weak D match, TRBD2 (6 bases). Trimming shortened V by 0 bases and J by 4 bases, and 22 bases separated the two germline ends. Germline V gives CDR1 MGHRA, CDR2 YSYEKL. The CDR3 totals 19 residues.

This clone was counted once. The J gene is TRBJ1-1, the V gene TRBV7-9; D perhaps matches TRBD1 (6 bases). CDR3 length: 12 amino acids. Germline assignment: CDR1 SEHNR and CDR2 FQNEAQ (reference sequence). V gave up 2 bases and J gave up 7 bases, with 8 bases separating them. CDR3 residues: CASSLMDSEAFF. The CDR3 DNA reads as TGTGCCAGCAGCTTAATGGACAGTGAAGCTTTCTTT.

To note about this clone: One junction end does not reproduce the germline sequence, and a read error may be involved. CDR3: CASSRGSGPDPHF. The CDR3 nucleotides read TGTGCCAGCAGCCGAGGCAGCGGGCCAGACCCACACTTC. This chain connects TRBV6-6 to TRBJ2-7; a possible D gene is TRBD2 (6 bases). The CDR3 extends over 13 amino acids. The germline V gene has CDR1 MNHNY and CDR2 SVGAGI (reference sequence).

This chain uses TRBV5-6 with TRBJ2-1; possibly TRBD2 for D (6 bases). The CDR3 is 16 residues long. CDR1 SGHDT and CDR2 YYEEEE come from the germline V gene. V lost 1 base to trimming and J lost 2 bases, with 13 bases between them. The CDR3 is CASSLLGSGPYNEQFF. CDR3 nucleotide sequence: TGTGCCAGCAGCTTGCTTGGAAGCGGGCCCTACAATGAGCAGTTCTTC.

With respect to this clone: Compared with germline, one end of the junction differs, possibly owing to a read error. The chain uses TRBV28 and TRBJ2-3, with D maybe TRBD1 (6 bases). Per germline, CDR1 MDHEN and CDR2 SYDVKM. The CDR3 length is 11 residues. The chain's CDR3 is CASGPGGRNHF. CDR3 nucleotides: TGTGCCAGCGGGCCTGGGGGCCGCAACCATTTT.

CDR3 sequence: CASSLHSGAMGYEQFF. As DNA, the CDR3 is TGTGCCAGCAGCTTGCATAGCGGGGCCATGGGCTATGAGCAGTTCTTC. The chain employs TRBV5-4 and TRBJ2-1; 8 positions match TRBD2. Germline CDR1 SGHNT, CDR2 YYREEE (reference sequence). V was clipped by 1 base and J by 8 bases; unmatched bases: 11. The CDR3 has 16 amino acids. Looking up the rest from reference TRBV5-4 and TRBJ2-1 gives the full variable domain: ETGVTQSPTHLIKTRGQQVTLRCSSQSGHNTVSWYQQALGQGPQFIFQYYREEENGRGNFPPRFSGLQFPNYSSELNVNALELDDSALYLCASSLHSGAMGYEQFFGPGTRLTVL.